This TCR beta chain was sequenced in a study of T cell responses to AZD1222 COVID-19 vaccine. Concerning this clone: What it binds is not known.

TCRdb's copy holds only in-frame clones and misses some; the assay was immunoSEQ multiplex PCR. The sample shows 90,000 to 150,000 clones, approximately 86% of them seen only once. The CDR3 consists of 15 residues. Germline V gene sequence: CDR1 LNHNV, CDR2 YYDKDF (reference sequence). The ends were cut back, 1 base at V and 2 bases at J, with 12 bases in the middle. Study outcomes and limitations: At 160-218 and 743-854, vaccine-associated CD4 TCRs were dominant, and they spanned spike. The sample set comprised mostly white British donors with more females, and clonal diversity was possibly underestimated. Among spike-specific TCRs, nearly half reportedly target unmutated variant regions.

This rearrangement joins TRBV15 to TRBJ2-7, with D maybe TRBD1 (5 bases). This sample comprised peripheral blood, obtained on day 0 of AZD1222 vaccination. The TCR sequence derives from an adult in good health. The CDR3 region has the DNA TGTGCCACCAGCAGAGCGCGTCAGGGCCCCTACGAGCAGTACTTC. It is translated as CATSRARQGPYEQYF.